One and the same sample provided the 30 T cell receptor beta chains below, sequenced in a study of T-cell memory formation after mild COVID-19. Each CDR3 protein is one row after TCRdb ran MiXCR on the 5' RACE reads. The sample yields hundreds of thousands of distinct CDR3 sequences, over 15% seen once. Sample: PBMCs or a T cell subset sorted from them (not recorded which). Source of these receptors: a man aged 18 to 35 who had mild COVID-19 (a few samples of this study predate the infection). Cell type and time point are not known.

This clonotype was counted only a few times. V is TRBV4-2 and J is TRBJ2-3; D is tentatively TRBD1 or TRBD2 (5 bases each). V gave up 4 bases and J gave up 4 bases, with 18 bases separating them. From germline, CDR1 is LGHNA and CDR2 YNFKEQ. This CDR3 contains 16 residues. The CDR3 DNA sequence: TGTGCCAGCAGCCCCCCGCTAGGGGACCTCGCAGATACGCAGTATTTT. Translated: CASSPPLGDLADTQYF.

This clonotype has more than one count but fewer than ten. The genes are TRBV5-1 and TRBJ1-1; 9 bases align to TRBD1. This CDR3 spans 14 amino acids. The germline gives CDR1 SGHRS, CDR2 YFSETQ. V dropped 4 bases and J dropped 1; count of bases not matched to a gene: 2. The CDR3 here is CASSKGQGNTEAFF. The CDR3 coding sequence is TGCGCCAGCAGCAAGGGACAGGGGAACACTGAAGCTTTCTTT. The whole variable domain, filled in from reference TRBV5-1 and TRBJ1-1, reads KAGVTQTPRYLIKTRGQQVTLSCSPISGHRSVSWYQQTPGQGLQFLFEYFSETQRNKGNFPGRFSGRQFSNSRSEMNVSTLELGDSALYLCASSKGQGNTEAFFGQGTRLTVV.

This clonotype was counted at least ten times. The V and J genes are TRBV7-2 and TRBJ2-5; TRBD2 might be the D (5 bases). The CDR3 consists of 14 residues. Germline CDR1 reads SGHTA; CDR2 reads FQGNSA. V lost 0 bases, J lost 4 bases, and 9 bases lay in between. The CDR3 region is CASSLALGRETQYF. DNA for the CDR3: TGTGCCAGCAGCTTAGCTCTGGGGAGAGAGACCCAGTACTTC.

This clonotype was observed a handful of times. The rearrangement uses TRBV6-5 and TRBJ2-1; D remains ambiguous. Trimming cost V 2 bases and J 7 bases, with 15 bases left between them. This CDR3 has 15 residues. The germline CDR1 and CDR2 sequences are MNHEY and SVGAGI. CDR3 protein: CASSYGVSVRNEQFF. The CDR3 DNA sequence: TGTGCCAGCAGTTACGGGGTGAGTGTCAGGAATGAGCAGTTCTTC.

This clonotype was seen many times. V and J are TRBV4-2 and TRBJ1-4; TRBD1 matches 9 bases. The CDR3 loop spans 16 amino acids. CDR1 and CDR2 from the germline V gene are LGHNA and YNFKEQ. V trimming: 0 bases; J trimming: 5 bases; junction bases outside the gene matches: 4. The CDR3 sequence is CASSQDPGTGNEKLFF. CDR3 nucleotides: TGTGCCAGCAGCCAAGATCCAGGGACAGGGAATGAAAAACTGTTTTTT.

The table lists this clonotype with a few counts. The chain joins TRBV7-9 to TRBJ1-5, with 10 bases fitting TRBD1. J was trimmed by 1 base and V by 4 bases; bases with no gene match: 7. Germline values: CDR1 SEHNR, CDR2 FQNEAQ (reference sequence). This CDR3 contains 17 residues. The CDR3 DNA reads TGTGCCAGCAGCTCCGGGACAGGGGATTGGAGCAATCAGCCCCAGCATTTT. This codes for CASSSGTGDWSNQPQHF. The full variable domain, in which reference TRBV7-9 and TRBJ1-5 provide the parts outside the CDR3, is DTGVSQNPRHKITKRGQNVTFRCDPISEHNRLYWYRQTLGQGPEFLTYFQNEAQLEKSRLLSDRFSAERPKGSFSTLEIQRTEQGDSAMYLCASSSGTGDWSNQPQHFGDGTRLSIL.

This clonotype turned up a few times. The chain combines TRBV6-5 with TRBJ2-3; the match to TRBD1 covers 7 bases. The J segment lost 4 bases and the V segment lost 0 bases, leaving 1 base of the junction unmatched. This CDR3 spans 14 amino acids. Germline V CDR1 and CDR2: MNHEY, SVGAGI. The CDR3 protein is CASSYSGTADTQYF. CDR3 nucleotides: TGTGCCAGCAGTTACTCCGGGACAGCAGATACGCAGTATTTT.

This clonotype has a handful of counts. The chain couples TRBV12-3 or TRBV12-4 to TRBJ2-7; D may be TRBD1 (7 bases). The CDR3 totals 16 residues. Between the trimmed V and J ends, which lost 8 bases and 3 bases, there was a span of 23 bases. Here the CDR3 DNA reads TGTGCCAGCGGCGAGGGAGGACAGGACCGGCACTACGAGCAGTACGTC. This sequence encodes CASGEGGQDRHYEQYV.

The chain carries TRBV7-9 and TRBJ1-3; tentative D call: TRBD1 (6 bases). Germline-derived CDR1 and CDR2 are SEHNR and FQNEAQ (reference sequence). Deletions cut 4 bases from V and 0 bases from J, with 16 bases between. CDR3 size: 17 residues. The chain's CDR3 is CASSSLTGGPSGNTIYF. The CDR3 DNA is TGTGCCAGCAGCTCACTGACCGGGGGCCCCTCTGGAAACACCATATATTTT.

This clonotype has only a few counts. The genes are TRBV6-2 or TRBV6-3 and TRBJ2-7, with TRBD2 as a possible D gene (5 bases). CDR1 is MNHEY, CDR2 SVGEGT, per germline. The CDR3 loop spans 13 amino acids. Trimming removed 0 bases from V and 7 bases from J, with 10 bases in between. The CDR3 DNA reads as TGTGCCAGCAGTTACTCCGGGAATAGGGAGCAGTACGTC. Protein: CASSYSGNREQYV.

The CDR3 DNA follows: TGTGCCAGCAGCGCGACAGGGGACCGCAATCAGCCCCAGCATTTT. It codes for CASSATGDRNQPQHF. The chain couples TRBV7-9 to TRBJ1-5; 8 positions agree with TRBD1. This CDR3 is built from 15 residues. The J segment lost 2 bases and the V segment lost 5 bases, leaving 5 bases of the junction unmatched. Germline CDR1 SEHNR, CDR2 FQNEAQ (reference sequence).

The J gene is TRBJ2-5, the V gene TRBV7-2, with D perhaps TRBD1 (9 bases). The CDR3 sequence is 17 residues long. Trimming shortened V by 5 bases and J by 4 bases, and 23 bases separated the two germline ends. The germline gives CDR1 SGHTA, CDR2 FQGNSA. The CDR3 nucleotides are TGTGCCAGCAGCCGAGTCGGGGGGGAGACAGGGGGAGAGACCCAGTACTTC. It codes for CASSRVGGETGGETQYF.

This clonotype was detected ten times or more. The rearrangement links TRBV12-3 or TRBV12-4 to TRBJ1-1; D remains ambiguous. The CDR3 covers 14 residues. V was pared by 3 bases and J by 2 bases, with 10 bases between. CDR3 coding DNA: TGTGCCAGCAGTTTCCCGGGGAGCAACACTGAAGCTTTCTTT. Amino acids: CASSFPGSNTEAFF.

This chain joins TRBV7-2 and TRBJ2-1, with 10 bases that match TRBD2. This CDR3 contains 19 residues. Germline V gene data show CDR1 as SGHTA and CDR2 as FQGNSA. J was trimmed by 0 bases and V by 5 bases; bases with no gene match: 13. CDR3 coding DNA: TGTGCCAGCAGCCATCGAGGGACTAGCGTTAAGAGCTCCTACAATGAGCAGTTCTTC. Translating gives CASSHRGTSVKSSYNEQFF.

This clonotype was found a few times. The CDR3 DNA follows: TGTGCCAGCAGCCCGTACCGGGGCTATGAGCAGTTCTTC. Encoded protein: CASSPYRGYEQFF. The chain is built from TRBV5-6 and TRBJ2-1, with D perhaps given as TRBD1 or TRBD2 (5 bases each). Trimming pared 4 bases from V and 8 bases from J, leaving 13 bases between. Germline CDR1 reads SGHDT; CDR2 reads YYEEEE. The CDR3 covers 13 residues.

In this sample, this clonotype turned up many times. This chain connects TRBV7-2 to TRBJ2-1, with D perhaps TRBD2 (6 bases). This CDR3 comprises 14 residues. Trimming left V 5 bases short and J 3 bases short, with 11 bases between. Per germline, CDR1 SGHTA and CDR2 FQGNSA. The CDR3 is CASSATRNYNEQFF. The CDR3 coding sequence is TGTGCCAGCAGCGCGACTAGAAACTACAATGAGCAGTTCTTC.

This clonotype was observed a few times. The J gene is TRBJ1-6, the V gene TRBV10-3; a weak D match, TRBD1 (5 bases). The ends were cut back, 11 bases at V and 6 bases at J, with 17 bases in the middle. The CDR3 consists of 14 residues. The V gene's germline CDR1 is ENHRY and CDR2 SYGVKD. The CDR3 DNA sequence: TGTGCCTCCAGAGGGGCAGTAGGTAATTCACCCCTCCACTTT. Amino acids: CASRGAVGNSPLHF.

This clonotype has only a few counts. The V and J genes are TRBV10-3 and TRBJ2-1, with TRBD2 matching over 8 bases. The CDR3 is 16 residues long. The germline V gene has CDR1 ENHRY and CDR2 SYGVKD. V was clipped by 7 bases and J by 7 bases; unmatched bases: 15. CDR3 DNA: TGTGCCATCATGAGTAGGCCGGGGGGGCCGATAAATGAGCAGTTCTTC. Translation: CAIMSRPGGPINEQFF.

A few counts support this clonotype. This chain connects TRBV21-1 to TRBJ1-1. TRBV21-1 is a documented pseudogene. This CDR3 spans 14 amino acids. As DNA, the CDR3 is TGTGCCAGCAGCAAAGTTGGAGCGAACACTGAAGCTTTCTTT. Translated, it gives CASSKVGANTEAFF.

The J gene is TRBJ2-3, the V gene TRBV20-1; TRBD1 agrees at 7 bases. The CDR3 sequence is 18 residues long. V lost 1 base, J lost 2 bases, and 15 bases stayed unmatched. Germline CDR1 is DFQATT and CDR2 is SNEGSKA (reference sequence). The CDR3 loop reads CSARVRRGRPLNTDTQYF. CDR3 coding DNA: TGCAGTGCTAGAGTCCGAAGGGGGCGACCGTTGAACACAGATACGCAGTATTTT.

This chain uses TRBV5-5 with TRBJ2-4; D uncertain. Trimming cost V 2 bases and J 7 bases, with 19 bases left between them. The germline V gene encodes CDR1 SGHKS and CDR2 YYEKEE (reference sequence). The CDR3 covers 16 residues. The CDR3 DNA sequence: TGTGCCAGCAGCTTAGCCCCCCGGGTAATAATGAACATTCAGTACTTC. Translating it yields CASSLAPRVIMNIQYF.

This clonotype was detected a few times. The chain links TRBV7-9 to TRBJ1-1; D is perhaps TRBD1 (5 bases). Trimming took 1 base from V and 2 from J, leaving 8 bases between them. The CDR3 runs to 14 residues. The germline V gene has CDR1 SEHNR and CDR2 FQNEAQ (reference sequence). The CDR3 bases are TGTGCCAGCAGCTTAGAAGGGGAAAACACTGAAGCTTTCTTT. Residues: CASSLEGENTEAFF.

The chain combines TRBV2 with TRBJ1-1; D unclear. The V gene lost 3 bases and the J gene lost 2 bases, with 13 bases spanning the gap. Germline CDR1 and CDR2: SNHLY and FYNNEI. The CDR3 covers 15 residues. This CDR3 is CASSDRSGPNTEAFF. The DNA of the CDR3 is TGTGCCAGCAGTGATCGTTCGGGCCCCAACACTGAAGCTTTCTTT.

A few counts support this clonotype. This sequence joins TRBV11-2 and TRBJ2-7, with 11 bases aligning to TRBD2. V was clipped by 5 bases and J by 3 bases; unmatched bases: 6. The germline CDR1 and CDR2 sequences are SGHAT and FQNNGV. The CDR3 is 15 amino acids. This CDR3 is CASSPPTSGVYEQYV. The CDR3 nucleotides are TGTGCCAGCAGCCCACCGACTAGCGGGGTCTACGAGCAGTACGTC.

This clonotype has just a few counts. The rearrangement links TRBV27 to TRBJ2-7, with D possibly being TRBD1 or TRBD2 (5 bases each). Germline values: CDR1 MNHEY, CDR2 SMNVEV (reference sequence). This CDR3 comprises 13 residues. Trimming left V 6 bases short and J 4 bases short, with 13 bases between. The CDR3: CASRGAGGYEQYF. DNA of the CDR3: TGTGCCAGCAGAGGAGCTGGGGGTTACGAGCAGTACTTC.

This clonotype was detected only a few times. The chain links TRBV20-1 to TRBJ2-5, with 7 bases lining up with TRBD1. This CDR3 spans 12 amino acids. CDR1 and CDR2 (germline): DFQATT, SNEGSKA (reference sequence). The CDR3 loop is CRINRGQETQYF. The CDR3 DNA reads TGCAGGATAAACAGGGGACAAGAGACCCAGTACTTC.

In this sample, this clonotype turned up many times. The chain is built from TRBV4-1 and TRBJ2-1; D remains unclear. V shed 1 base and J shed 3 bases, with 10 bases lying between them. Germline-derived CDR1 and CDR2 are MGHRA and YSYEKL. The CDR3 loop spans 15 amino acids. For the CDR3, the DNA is TGCGCCAGCAGCCAAGTGCTGAATAACTACAATGAGCAGTTCTTC. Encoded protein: CASSQVLNNYNEQFF.

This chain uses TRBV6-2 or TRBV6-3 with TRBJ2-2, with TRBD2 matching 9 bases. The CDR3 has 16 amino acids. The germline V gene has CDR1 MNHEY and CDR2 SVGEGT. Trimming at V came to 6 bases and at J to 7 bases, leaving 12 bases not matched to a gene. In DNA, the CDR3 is TGTGCCAGCAGGCCTGAAGCTAGCGGGGCGATCGGGGAGCTGTTTTTT. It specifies CASRPEASGAIGELFF.

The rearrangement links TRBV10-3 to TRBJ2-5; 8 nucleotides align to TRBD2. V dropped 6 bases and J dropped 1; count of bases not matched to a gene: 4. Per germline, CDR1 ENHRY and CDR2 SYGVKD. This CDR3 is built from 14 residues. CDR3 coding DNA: TGTGCCATCAGCCCGGGGGGGCCCCAAGAGACCCAGTACTTC. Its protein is CAISPGGPQETQYF.

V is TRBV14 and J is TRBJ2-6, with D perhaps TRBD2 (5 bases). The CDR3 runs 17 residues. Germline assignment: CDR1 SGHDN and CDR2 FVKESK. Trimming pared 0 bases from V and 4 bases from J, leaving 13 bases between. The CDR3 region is CASSQEGAEFGANVLTF. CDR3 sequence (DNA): TGTGCCAGCAGCCAAGAGGGAGCGGAATTCGGGGCCAACGTCCTGACTTTC.